Listed here are 31 T cell receptor beta chains from one sample, sequenced in a study of cytomegalovirus exposure and HLA in healthy donors. Both 60 Vbeta primers and 13 Jbeta primers went into the PCR. Using immunoSEQ multiplex PCR, the repertoire was profiled, and TCRdb retains in-frame clones only, with some absent. Altogether 90,000 to 110,000 clones are present, roughly 80% being singletons, with the ten largest covering about 6.9%. The specimen was PBMCs. The source of these receptors is a young man in good health and CMV-seropositive.

The V gene is TRBV28, the J gene TRBJ2-4; possibly TRBD1 for D (6 bases). Germline loops: CDR1 MDHEN, CDR2 SYDVKM. Trimming took off 5 bases at V and 0 bases at J, with 11 bases between the two ends. The CDR3 is 15 amino acids. CDR3 sequence: CASSRTVLAKNIQYF. The CDR3 DNA reads as TGTGCCAGCAGTCGGACAGTGCTAGCCAAAAACATTCAGTACTTC.

The chain carries TRBV30 and TRBJ2-3; TRBD2 matches 8 bases. This CDR3 spans 12 amino acids. Germline assignment: CDR1 GTSNPN and CDR2 SVGIG (reference sequence). Trimming removed 5 bases from V and 6 bases from J; junction bases left unmatched: 4. CDR3 in DNA: TGTGCCTGGGGACTAGCTGGCGATACGCAGTATTTT. It encodes CAWGLAGDTQYF. Based on the CDR3 plus reference TRBV30 and TRBJ2-3, the full variable domain is SQTIHQWPATLVQPVGSPLSLECTVEGTSNPNLYWYRQAAGRGLQLLFYSVGIGQISSEVPQNLSASRPQDRQFILSSKKLLLSDSGFYLCAWGLAGDTQYFGPGTRLTVL.

This clone was detected only a few times. The chain uses TRBV11-1 and TRBJ1-1; no firm D call. With 9 bases removed from V and 0 bases from J, the gap between germline ends came to 11 bases. This CDR3 has 13 amino acids. Germline lookup yields CDR1 SGHAT and CDR2 FQDESV (reference sequence). The CDR3 nucleotides are TGTGCCAGTTTCCTGGGCATGAACACTGAAGCTTTCTTT. This codes for CASFLGMNTEAFF. The full variable domain, completed using reference TRBV11-1 and TRBJ1-1, is EAEVAQSPRYKITEKSQAVAFWCDPISGHATLYWYRQILGQGPELLVQFQDESVVDDSQLPKDRFSAERLKGVDSTLKIQPAELGDSAMYLCASFLGMNTEAFFGQGTRLTVV.

The rearrangement uses TRBV18 and TRBJ1-3, with D possibly matching TRBD1 (5 bases). The CDR3 extends over 16 amino acids. The germline V gene encodes CDR1 KGHSH and CDR2 LQKENI. V was pared by 0 bases and J by 0 bases, with 9 bases between. As DNA, the CDR3 is TGTGCCAGCTCACCACCAACAGGCCCCTCTGGAAACACCATATATTTT. Translation gives CASSPPTGPSGNTIYF.

The chain is built from TRBV9 and TRBJ2-1; D remains unclear. The CDR3 spans 16 residues. The V gene's germline CDR1 is SGDLS and CDR2 YYNGEE. V gave up 1 base and J gave up 6 bases, with 17 bases separating them. The CDR3 coding sequence is TGTGCCAGCAGCGTAAGATGGGCCTCAAGGCCCAATGAGCAGTTCTTC. This codes for CASSVRWASRPNEQFF.

The chain joins TRBV6-1 to TRBJ1-2, with D possibly matching TRBD1 (6 bases). V lost 3 bases, J lost 4 bases, and 9 bases lay in between. CDR1 and CDR2 from the germline V gene are MNHNS and SASEGT. This CDR3 spans 13 amino acids. CDR3 in amino acids: CASSEDSLYGYTF. The CDR3 bases are TGTGCCAGCAGTGAGGACAGCCTCTATGGCTACACCTTC.

This rearrangement joins TRBV9 to TRBJ1-3; perhaps TRBD1 as D (6 bases). The V and J ends lost 3 bases and 0 bases respectively, with 10 bases between them. Germline-derived CDR1 and CDR2 are SGDLS and YYNGEE. This CDR3 contains 15 residues. The CDR3 DNA reads TGTGCCAGCAGCGCACGGGACAACTCTGGAAACACCATATATTTT. Translating it yields CASSARDNSGNTIYF.

This sequence joins TRBV7-2 and TRBJ2-3; 10 bases agree with TRBD2. V trimming: 6 bases; J trimming: 4 bases; junction bases outside the gene matches: 7. Germline CDR1 is SGHTA and CDR2 is FQGNSA. The CDR3 runs to 15 residues. The CDR3 DNA is TGTGCCAGCAGTAGTACCGGACTAGCGGCAGATACGCAGTATTTT. It translates to CASSSTGLAADTQYF.

The gene calls are TRBV28 and TRBJ1-5; D unresolved. Germline CDR1 MDHEN, CDR2 SYDVKM. This CDR3 region has 12 residues. V lost 6 bases and J lost 10, with 13 bases in between. The CDR3 DNA is TGTGCCAGCAGCACCTCTCGGGGACCCCAGCATTTT. Residues: CASSTSRGPQHF.

This chain connects TRBV30 to TRBJ2-3, with D possibly TRBD1 on 6 matching bases. Trimming pared 2 bases from V and 5 bases from J, leaving 17 bases between. Germline V gives CDR1 GTSNPN, CDR2 SVGIG (reference sequence). The CDR3 has 15 amino acids. The CDR3 protein is CAWSIQGQFVDTQYF. In DNA form, the CDR3 reads TGTGCCTGGAGTATCCAGGGACAATTTGTAGATACGCAGTATTTT.

The chain employs TRBV7-2 and TRBJ1-2; maybe TRBD1 (5 bases). Trimming took 7 bases from V and 9 from J, leaving 21 bases between them. This CDR3 has 14 residues. Germline V gene data show CDR1 as SGHTA and CDR2 as FQGNSA. The CDR3 is CASIKRGGGESYTF. DNA of the CDR3: TGTGCCAGCATCAAAAGGGGAGGAGGGGAAAGCTACACCTTC. Looking up the rest from reference TRBV7-2 and TRBJ1-2 gives the full variable domain: GAGVSQSPSNKVTEKGKDVELRCDPISGHTALYWYRQSLGQGLEFLIYFQGNSAPDKSGLPSDRFSAERTGGSVSTLTIQRTQQEDSAVYLCASIKRGGGESYTFGSGTRLTVV.

The V and J genes are TRBV5-1 and TRBJ1-1; tentatively, D is TRBD1 (5 bases). Germline CDR1 SGHRS, CDR2 YFSETQ. The V and J ends lost 4 bases and 5 bases respectively, with 15 bases between them. The CDR3 runs 14 residues. CDR3 nucleotides: TGCGCCAGCAGCCAATATCGGGGGGGGACTGAAGCTTTCTTT. Translated, it gives CASSQYRGGTEAFF.

The chain has TRBV6-5 and TRBJ1-2; D might be TRBD1 (5 bases). The V gene lost 2 bases and the J gene lost 3 bases, with 7 bases spanning the gap. Germline values: CDR1 MNHEY, CDR2 SVGAGI. The CDR3 is made up of 13 amino acids. CDR3 nucleotides: TGTGCCAGCAGTTACGGAGGGGACTATGGCTACACCTTC. Translated, it gives CASSYGGDYGYTF.

The rearrangement links TRBV19 to TRBJ2-1; a possible D gene is TRBD1 (6 bases). V lost 11 bases, J lost 1 base, and 15 bases lay in between. This CDR3 spans 14 amino acids. The V gene's germline CDR1 is LNHDA and CDR2 SQIVND (reference sequence). DNA for the CDR3: TGTGCCTCAAGACCAGGGGCGTCCTACAATGAGCAGTTCTTC. It is translated as CASRPGASYNEQFF.

The chain links TRBV5-1 to TRBJ1-6, with D perhaps TRBD1 (5 bases). In germline, CDR1 is SGHRS, CDR2 YFSETQ. The V gene lost 0 bases and the J gene lost 2 bases, with 15 bases spanning the gap. This CDR3 has 18 residues. In DNA, the CDR3 is TGCGCCAGCAGCTTGGGGGGCTCTGACAGACCCTATAATTCACCCCTCCACTTT. It translates to CASSLGGSDRPYNSPLHF.

The chain joins TRBV4-3 to TRBJ2-3, with 9 bases matching TRBD1. The CDR3 is 19 residues long. The germline CDR1 and CDR2 sequences are LGHNA and YSLEER. V shed 0 bases and J 6 bases; nucleotides not matched to a gene: 16. Written as DNA, the CDR3 is TGCGCCAGCAGCCAAGAGGCTGCGGTTGGGACAGGGTTCCCTGATACGCAGTATTTT. Amino acid sequence: CASSQEAAVGTGFPDTQYF.

This clone was recorded only once. The J gene is TRBJ2-3, the V gene TRBV5-1; 9 nucleotides line up with TRBD2. Trimming cost V 4 bases and J 4 bases; bases outside gene matches: 10. This CDR3 contains 16 residues. Germline CDR1 reads SGHRS; CDR2 reads YFSETQ. The CDR3 loop reads CASSLVAGGLPDTQYF. CDR3 DNA sequence: TGCGCCAGCAGCCTAGTCGCGGGGGGGCTACCAGATACGCAGTATTTT.

The chain joins TRBV12-5 to TRBJ2-1; D call uncertain. The V gene's germline CDR1 is LGHNT and CDR2 FRNRAP. The CDR3 runs 16 residues. The V end lost 7 bases, the J end lost 2 bases, and 18 bases lay between the germline ends. The CDR3 DNA reads TGTGCTAGTGCCCCCTCGACAAACCATACCTACAATGAGCAGTTCTTC. It is translated as CASAPSTNHTYNEQFF. Using reference TRBV12-5 and TRBJ2-1 for the parts outside the CDR3, the full variable domain is DARVTQTPRHKVTEMGQEVTMRCQPILGHNTVFWYRQTMMQGLELLAYFRNRAPLDDSGMPKDRFSAEMPDATLATLKIQPSEPRDSAVYFCASAPSTNHTYNEQFFGPGTRLTVL.

This chain joins TRBV30 and TRBJ2-1; 9 bases fit TRBD1. The CDR3 has 14 residues. V shed 4 bases, J shed 3 bases, and the junction held 4 bases outside the gene matches. CDR1 and CDR2 (germline): GTSNPN, SVGIG (reference sequence). The CDR3 spells CAWTQDRGYNEQFF. As DNA, the CDR3 is TGTGCCTGGACCCAGGACAGGGGCTACAATGAGCAGTTCTTC.

This clone came up a few times. This chain joins TRBV14 and TRBJ2-7, with TRBD1 identical over 10 bases. The V gene's germline CDR1 is SGHDN and CDR2 FVKESK. The CDR3 sequence is 15 residues long. V lost 2 bases and J lost 3; bases outside the gene matches: 4. DNA of the CDR3: TGTGCCAGCAGCCAATTTGGGGACAGGGGCTACGAGCAGTACTTC. Translation gives CASSQFGDRGYEQYF.

This chain links TRBV7-2 with TRBJ1-1; D perhaps matches TRBD1 (6 bases). The CDR3 runs to 15 residues. Trimming removed 1 base at V and 4 bases at J, with 13 bases between. Germline V gene sequence: CDR1 SGHTA, CDR2 FQGNSA. The CDR3 bases are TGTGCCAGCAGCTTAGATTCAAGGGGGGGCACTGAAGCTTTCTTT. As protein: CASSLDSRGGTEAFF.

The V and J genes are TRBV6-5 and TRBJ1-2; D not resolved. CDR3 length: 12 amino acids. V lost 0 bases, J lost 7 bases, and 6 bases lay in between. Germline V lookup: CDR1 MNHEY, CDR2 SVGAGI. This chain's CDR3 is CASSYSTGGYTF. CDR3 in DNA: TGTGCCAGCAGTTACTCGACGGGTGGCTACACCTTC.

This chain connects TRBV7-9 to TRBJ1-2; possibly TRBD1 for D (6 bases). CDR3 length: 13 residues. Germline CDR1 reads SEHNR; CDR2 reads FQNEAQ (reference sequence). V lost 3 bases, J lost 6 bases, and 11 bases lay in between. The CDR3 DNA reads TGTGCCAGCAGCTTCCAGGGGTTAAATGGCTACACCTTC. The encoded protein is CASSFQGLNGYTF.

This chain connects TRBV5-1 to TRBJ2-3; D ambiguous. This CDR3 is 14 amino acids long. V shed 0 bases and J shed 2 bases, with 7 bases lying between them. Germline CDR1 reads SGHRS; CDR2 reads YFSETQ. Here the CDR3 reads CASSLDGDTDTQYF. CDR3 nucleotide sequence: TGCGCCAGCAGCTTGGACGGTGACACAGATACGCAGTATTTT.

The rearrangement joins TRBV4-3 to TRBJ1-1; no reliable D call. CDR1 LGHNA and CDR2 YSLEER come from the germline V gene. The CDR3 extends over 16 amino acids. V was pared by 0 bases and J by 5 bases, with 16 bases between. The CDR3 bases are TGCGCCAGCAGCCAAGATAGTACGTCCTCGGAGACTGAAGCTTTCTTT. This codes for CASSQDSTSSETEAFF.

V is TRBV18 and J is TRBJ2-7, with 10 nucleotides matching TRBD1. With V trimmed by 0 bases and J by 3 bases, 5 bases remained unmatched. The CDR3 has 16 amino acids. Looked up from germline, CDR1 is KGHSH and CDR2 is LQKENI. Here the CDR3 reads CASSPPTGGEVYEQYF. The DNA for the CDR3 is TGTGCCAGCTCACCACCGACAGGGGGCGAGGTCTACGAGCAGTACTTC.

The chain recombines TRBV7-2 with TRBJ2-5; D is uncertain. The V gene's germline CDR1 is SGHTA and CDR2 FQGNSA. With 9 bases removed from V and 3 bases from J, the gap between germline ends came to 17 bases. This CDR3 comprises 14 residues. The CDR3 coding sequence is TGTGCCAGTGCGTGGGTTGAGGCCGAAGAGACCCAGTACTTC. Translation: CASAWVEAEETQYF.

The chain combines TRBV28 with TRBJ1-3, with 7 nucleotides matching TRBD1. This CDR3 is built from 14 residues. The trim removed 6 bases at V and 7 bases at J, leaving 9 bases unmatched. Germline V gene lookup returns CDR1 MDHEN and CDR2 SYDVKM. The DNA for the CDR3 is TGTGCCAGCAGCCTTTCCGACAGGGTTAACACCATATATTTT. Protein sequence: CASSLSDRVNTIYF.

The genes are TRBV7-2 and TRBJ2-3, with D possibly being TRBD2 (5 bases). V was shortened by 2 bases and J by 4 bases, with 7 bases between the two germline ends. Germline CDR1 SGHTA, CDR2 FQGNSA. This CDR3 contains 13 residues. CDR3 protein: CASSLWTSDTQYF. The CDR3 DNA sequence: TGTGCCAGCAGCTTATGGACTTCAGATACGCAGTATTTT.

The chain has TRBV5-4 and TRBJ2-5, with D possibly being TRBD1 (6 bases). The J call is in doubt because the DNA end fits TRBJ2-7 better. The CDR3 extends over 14 amino acids. In germline, CDR1 is SGHNT, CDR2 YYREEE (reference sequence). Here the CDR3 reads CASSLDLQGSEQYF. DNA of the CDR3: TGTGCCAGCAGCTTGGATTTACAGGGCTCCGAGCAGTACTTC.

This CDR3 reads CASSQKPGGSYEQYF. DNA for the CDR3: TGTGCCAGCAGCCAAAAGCCGGGGGGGAGCTACGAGCAGTACTTC. The chain joins TRBV25-1 to TRBJ2-5, with 8 bases fitting TRBD2. The J call may be mistaken, given a closer DNA end match to TRBJ2-7. This CDR3 spans 15 amino acids. Germline CDR1 and CDR2: MGHDK and SYGVNS.